A single sample is the source of the 21 T cell receptor beta chains below, sequenced in a study of cytomegalovirus exposure and HLA in healthy donors. The study ran its PCR with 60 Vbeta and 13 Jbeta primers. TCRdb's copy holds only in-frame clones and misses some; the assay was immunoSEQ multiplex PCR. Among roughly 120,000 clones listed, just over 15% were seen once. The source material was PBMCs. These receptors were taken from a woman aged 18-29 years in good health and CMV-seronegative.

The CDR3 is CATSRGLVVADGNTIYF. CDR3 DNA: TGTGCCACCAGCAGAGGCCTAGTTGTGGCTGACGGGAACACCATATATTTT. This chain links TRBV15 with TRBJ1-3; D remains ambiguous. This CDR3 has 17 amino acids. Looked up from germline, CDR1 is LNHNV and CDR2 is YYDKDF (reference sequence). The V gene lost 1 base and the J gene lost 7 bases, with 20 bases spanning the gap.

This rearrangement joins TRBV27 to TRBJ1-1; 9 nucleotides align to TRBD1. CDR1 and CDR2 from the germline V gene are MNHEY and SMNVEV (reference sequence). Germline trimming cut 3 bases from V and 11 bases from J; bases unmatched to any gene: 7. The CDR3 is 13 amino acids. CDR3 residues: CASSLSGTGPAFF. CDR3 DNA: TGTGCCAGCAGTTTGTCCGGGACAGGGCCTGCTTTCTTT.

This clone has at least ten counts. The rearrangement links TRBV7-9 to TRBJ1-1; D unresolved. The CDR3 is made up of 12 amino acids. Germline V gene data show CDR1 as SEHNR and CDR2 as FQNEAQ (reference sequence). The V gene lost 1 base and the J gene lost 7 bases, with 7 bases spanning the gap. The CDR3 reads CASSLGGLEAFF. The CDR3 bases are TGTGCCAGCAGCTTAGGAGGTCTTGAAGCTTTCTTT.

The chain joins TRBV4-3 to TRBJ2-7; 8 bases are shared with TRBD1. V gave up 3 bases and J gave up 4 bases; unmatched junction bases: 5. Germline V lookup: CDR1 LGHNA, CDR2 YSLEER. This CDR3 is 14 amino acids long. DNA for the CDR3: TGCGCCAGCAGCCATTCCGGGACAGGATACGAGCAGTACTTC. It translates to CASSHSGTGYEQYF.

The V call is TRBV28, the J call TRBJ1-4; 10 bases are a match to TRBD1. Per the germline V gene, CDR1 is MDHEN and CDR2 is SYDVKM. The V and J ends lost 6 bases and 6 bases, in that order; junction bases with no gene match: 4. The CDR3 sequence is 14 residues long. The CDR3 spells CASRAGTGDEKLFF. CDR3 sequence (DNA): TGTGCCAGCAGGGCCGGGACAGGGGATGAAAAACTGTTTTTT.

In its sample, this clone was seen a few times. V gene TRBV30 combines with J gene TRBJ1-1; D is uncertain. This CDR3 comprises 13 residues. The germline V gene has CDR1 GTSNPN and CDR2 SVGIG (reference sequence). The V and J ends lost 0 bases and 3 bases respectively, with 8 bases between them. The CDR3 DNA reads TGTGCCTGGAGTGTACGTTCAGACACTGAAGCTTTCTTT. It codes for CAWSVRSDTEAFF.

This clone has only a few counts. The chain has TRBV10-3 and TRBJ1-1; D is possibly TRBD1 (5 bases). V lost 6 bases, J lost 0 bases, and 11 bases lay in between. The CDR3 spans 14 residues. The germline V gene encodes CDR1 ENHRY and CDR2 SYGVKD. CDR3 loop: CAISLGAMNTEAFF. CDR3 nucleotides: TGTGCCATCAGCTTAGGGGCGATGAACACTGAAGCTTTCTTT.

In its sample, this clone was seen a few times. This sequence joins TRBV27 and TRBJ1-2; TRBD1 might be the D (5 bases). V lost 4 bases and J 4 bases, leaving 13 bases between the germline ends. This CDR3 has 14 amino acids. Germline V gives CDR1 MNHEY, CDR2 SMNVEV (reference sequence). The CDR3 coding sequence is TGTGCCAGCAGTTCCTTAGACAGAACCTATGGCTACACCTTC. Protein sequence: CASSSLDRTYGYTF.

The sample holds a few counts of this clone. CDR3 bases: TGTGCCAGTAGTATCTCAGCGGGAGACGATGAGCAGTTCTTC. Protein sequence: CASSISAGDDEQFF. This sequence joins TRBV19 and TRBJ2-1; 8 bases are a match to TRBD2. Germline V gene data show CDR1 as LNHDA and CDR2 as SQIVND (reference sequence). The junction had 6 bases not matched to a gene; V was cut back by 3 bases and J by 8 bases. This CDR3 contains 14 residues.

The chain couples TRBV7-2 to TRBJ1-4, with 8 bases fitting TRBD1. There are 14 residues in the CDR3. V was pared by 5 bases and J by 8 bases, with 7 bases of the junction left unmatched. Looked up from germline, CDR1 is SGHTA and CDR2 is FQGNSA. CDR3 nucleotide sequence: TGTGCCAGCAGCCCGGACAGGGTGGGCGAAAAACTGTTTTTT. Translating it yields CASSPDRVGEKLFF.

In its sample, this clone was seen a few times. V and J are TRBV28 and TRBJ2-2, with TRBD2 matching over 8 bases. From germline, CDR1 is MDHEN and CDR2 SYDVKM. The CDR3 runs 14 residues. J was trimmed by 4 bases and V by 5 bases; bases with no gene match: 3. The CDR3 region is CASSGLALTGELFF. The CDR3 DNA is TGTGCCAGCAGTGGACTAGCACTCACCGGGGAGCTGTTTTTT.

The rearrangement joins TRBV5-5 to TRBJ1-4; the D is unclear. The germline gives CDR1 SGHKS, CDR2 YYEKEE (reference sequence). Trimming pared 2 bases from V and 3 bases from J, leaving 11 bases between. CDR3 size: 15 residues. The CDR3 sequence is CASSFEGRPNEKLFF. The CDR3 nucleotides read TGTGCCAGCAGCTTCGAGGGCCGGCCTAATGAAAAACTGTTTTTT.

J is TRBJ2-5 and V is TRBV7-2; maybe TRBD1 (6 bases). Germline lookup yields CDR1 SGHTA and CDR2 FQGNSA. Trimming took 5 bases from V and 4 from J, leaving 17 bases between them. This CDR3 region has 15 residues. CDR3 region: CASSRSGPGAETQYF. CDR3 nucleotides: TGTGCCAGCAGCCGATCGGGACCAGGGGCAGAGACCCAGTACTTC.

The chain combines TRBV7-2 with TRBJ2-2; the D gene is possibly TRBD2 (6 bases). The germline gives CDR1 SGHTA, CDR2 FQGNSA. The V end lost 7 bases, the J end lost 6 bases, and 15 bases lay between the germline ends. This CDR3 is built from 14 residues. CDR3 DNA: TGTGCCAGCATCCCCCTGGAGGGCGCCGGGGAGCTGTTTTTT. Protein product: CASIPLEGAGELFF.

This chain links TRBV9 with TRBJ1-6; maybe TRBD1 (5 bases). The germline V gene has CDR1 SGDLS and CDR2 YYNGEE. The CDR3 is made up of 13 amino acids. The V end was cut by 0 bases, the J end by 10 bases, with 8 bases between. The CDR3 DNA is TGTGCCAGCAGCGTAGGGGGCCGGTCACCCCTCCACTTT. As protein: CASSVGGRSPLHF.

This clone appeared a few times. The chain links TRBV2 to TRBJ2-5, with 7 bases aligning to TRBD1. The CDR3 is 14 amino acids. CDR1 and CDR2 from the germline V gene are SNHLY and FYNNEI. V lost 6 bases to trimming and J lost 4 bases; unmatched junction nucleotides: 8. For the CDR3, the DNA is TGTGCCAGCAGGGACAGGAGAGAGCGAGAGACCCAGTACTTC. Protein: CASRDRRERETQYF.

This chain joins TRBV28 and TRBJ1-5; weak D call: TRBD1 (5 bases). Trimming cost V 6 bases and J 10 bases, with 19 bases left between them. Germline lookup yields CDR1 MDHEN and CDR2 SYDVKM. CDR3 size: 14 residues. In nucleotides, the CDR3 is TGTGCCAGCAGGCCGCCGTCGGCGGGGGGTCCCCAGCATTTT. Translating it yields CASRPPSAGGPQHF.

CDR3 in amino acids: CASSLLGQPQHF. Written as DNA, the CDR3 is TGTGCCAGCAGCTTACTAGGCCAGCCCCAGCATTTT. This sequence joins TRBV7-9 and TRBJ1-5; unclear D gene. The CDR3 consists of 12 residues. V was pared by 2 bases and J by 7 bases, with 6 bases between. The germline V gene has CDR1 SEHNR and CDR2 FQNEAQ (reference sequence). Filled out from reference TRBV7-9 and TRBJ1-5, the complete variable domain reads DTGVSQNPRHKITKRGQNVTFRCDPISEHNRLYWYRQTLGQGPEFLTYFQNEAQLEKSRLLSDRFSAERPKGSFSTLEIQRTEQGDSAMYLCASSLLGQPQHFGDGTRLSIL.

The chain combines TRBV9 with TRBJ2-7, with D uncertain. CDR3 size: 14 residues. The V gene's germline CDR1 is SGDLS and CDR2 YYNGEE. V lost 4 bases and J lost 2, with 13 bases in between. The CDR3 DNA reads as TGTGCCAGCAGCCCCCCGACACGGACCTACGAGCAGTACTTC. Its protein is CASSPPTRTYEQYF.

This clone occurred a few times. The V call is TRBV28, the J call TRBJ2-7; 7 bases are shared with TRBD2. Losses at the gene ends were 2 bases for V and 4 bases for J; bases not matched to a gene: 5. Germline V lookup: CDR1 MDHEN, CDR2 SYDVKM. The CDR3 contains 14 residues. CDR3 loop: CASSLAGDWYEQYF. The CDR3 DNA reads as TGTGCCAGCAGTTTAGCGGGAGATTGGTACGAGCAGTACTTC.

The chain couples TRBV29-1 to TRBJ2-7; perhaps TRBD1 as D (5 bases). CDR1 is SQVTM, CDR2 ANQGSEA, per germline. Deletions cut 7 bases from V and 0 bases from J, with 13 bases between. CDR3 length equals 13 residues. The CDR3 DNA reads TGCAGCGCCTCACAGGAATCCTCCTACGAGCAGTACTTC. Its protein is CSASQESSYEQYF.